This entry lists 8 T cell receptor beta chains sequenced from one sample in a study of tissue T cells after allogeneic stem cell transplantation. Generated by immunoSEQ multiplex PCR, the TCRdb table keeps only in-frame clones and is missing some. This table has approximately 1,500 clones, around 81% appearing once. Specimen: spleen tissue, collected at autopsy. The receptors derive from a male patient between 35 and 75 years old with steroid-refractory graft-versus-host disease after an allogeneic stem cell transplant. Some T cells may trace back to the graft donor.

The rearrangement uses TRBV3-1 (or the pseudogene TRBV3-2) and TRBJ2-5; no clear D. In germline, CDR1 is LGHDT, CDR2 YNNKEL (reference sequence). V was pared by 5 bases and J by 5 bases, with 12 bases between. This CDR3 has 13 amino acids. The CDR3 loop reads CASSASFPETQYF. DNA for the CDR3: TGTGCCAGCAGCGCAAGCTTTCCTGAGACCCAGTACTTC.

This chain links TRBV11-1 with TRBJ2-7; D possibly uses TRBD1 or TRBD2 (5 bases each). The CDR3 extends over 14 amino acids. With 5 bases removed from V and 7 bases from J, the gap between germline ends came to 18 bases. In germline, CDR1 is SGHAT, CDR2 FQDESV (reference sequence). CDR3 sequence (DNA): TGTGCCAGCAGCCAGTCCGGGGCTCGTCGGGAGCAGTACTTC. Translating gives CASSQSGARREQYF.

The V gene is TRBV11-2, the J gene TRBJ2-6; 9 nucleotides line up with TRBD1. The CDR3 is 16 residues long. The germline CDR1 and CDR2 sequences are SGHAT and FQNNGV. V trimming: 5 bases; J trimming: 4 bases; junction bases outside the gene matches: 6. The DNA for the CDR3 is TGTGCCAGCAGCCAACAGGGGGCGCCAGGGGCCAACGTCCTGACTTTC. This translates into CASSQQGAPGANVLTF.

CDR3 region: CASRDRATNEKLFF. CDR3 nucleotide sequence: TGTGCCAGCCGGGACAGAGCAACTAATGAAAAACTGTTTTTT. This chain connects TRBV18 to TRBJ1-4; 7 bases agree with TRBD1. The trim removed 8 bases at V and 0 bases at J, leaving 3 bases unmatched. Germline loops: CDR1 KGHSH, CDR2 LQKENI. The CDR3 sequence is 14 residues long.

The rearrangement links TRBV27 to TRBJ1-2; 8 bases map to TRBD1. CDR3 length equals 14 residues. V lost 3 bases to trimming and J lost 3 bases; unmatched junction nucleotides: 3. The germline V gene has CDR1 MNHEY and CDR2 SMNVEV (reference sequence). CDR3 residues: CASSLDRAHYGYTF. CDR3 in DNA: TGTGCCAGCAGTTTGGACAGGGCCCACTATGGCTACACCTTC.

This clone has just a few counts. The chain carries TRBV30 and TRBJ1-5, with D unresolved. CDR3 length: 15 residues. Germline assignment: CDR1 GTSNPN and CDR2 SVGIG (reference sequence). Trimming removed 2 bases from V and 0 bases from J, with 11 bases in between. CDR3 amino acids: CAWSPGGISNQPQHF. In nucleotides, the CDR3 is TGTGCCTGGAGTCCAGGCGGGATTAGCAATCAGCCCCAGCATTTT.

This chain joins TRBV15 and TRBJ1-4; perhaps TRBD1 as D (5 bases). Germline lookup yields CDR1 LNHNV and CDR2 YYDKDF (reference sequence). The V gene lost 0 bases and the J gene lost 7 bases, with 12 bases spanning the gap. This CDR3 comprises 15 residues. CDR3 nucleotides: TGTGCCACCAGCAGAGATAACCAGGGCGGTGAAAAACTGTTTTTT. Residues: CATSRDNQGGEKLFF.

This clone was counted between two and nine times. The V gene is TRBV10-3, the J gene TRBJ1-2; D is unclear. Germline V lookup: CDR1 ENHRY, CDR2 SYGVKD. V was trimmed by 0 bases and J by 2 bases, leaving 7 bases between them. There are 14 residues in the CDR3. The CDR3 sequence is CAISESNGNYGYTF. CDR3 in DNA: TGTGCCATCAGTGAGTCGAATGGGAACTATGGCTACACCTTC.